These T cell receptor beta chains were read from a single sample in a study of blood T cell repertoires in COVID-19. Some clones are missing from TCRdb's copy, which holds only in-frame ones; the method was immunoSEQ multiplex PCR. The top ten hold roughly a tenth of the sample, which has some 290,000 clones, approximately 89% seen once. The sequenced sample consisted of PBMCs or T cells enriched from blood (not recorded which). The receptors derive from a woman in her 30s who had recovered from COVID-19. Both conserved end residues are part of each CDR3. The order of the fields is D gene, J gene, V gene, clone size, CDR3 protein, CDR3 DNA. D genes are given only for firm matches. Not all rows give a size; the values are once, few, many and, for expanded clones, a class.

NA | TRBJ1-2 | TRBV30 | few | CAWGALGRGYTF | TGTGCCTGGGGTGCCTTGGGCCGGGGCTACACCTTC
NA | TRBJ1-3 | TRBV7-9 | NA | CASSPGPGTSGNTIYF | TGTGCCAGCAGCCCAGGACCCGGGACATCTGGAAACACCATATATTTT
NA | TRBJ1-4 | TRBV5-1 | NA | CASSLAAGTNEKLFF | TGCGCCAGCAGCTTGGCTGCAGGGACTAATGAAAAACTGTTTTTT
TRBD1 | TRBJ1-1 | TRBV14 | NA | CASSQVTGAEAFF | TGTGCCAGCAGCCAAGTAACAGGGGCTGAAGCTTTCTTT
NA | TRBJ2-7 | TRBV10-3 | NA | CAISSGEYEQYF | TGTGCCATCAGCAGCGGCGAGTACGAGCAGTACTTC
NA | TRBJ2-2 | TRBV5-6 | NA | CASSPGTNTGELFF | TGTGCCAGCAGCCCAGGGACGAACACCGGGGAGCTGTTTTTT
TRBD2 | TRBJ2-1 | TRBV28 | NA | CASILRTSGGNEQFF | TGTGCCAGCATTCTAAGGACTAGCGGCGGGAATGAGCAGTTCTTC
TRBD2 | TRBJ2-1 | TRBV4-3 | NA | CASSQSLGTSGRREQFF | TGCGCCAGCAGCCAGTCCCTCGGGACTAGCGGGAGGCGTGAGCAGTTCTTC
TRBD2 | TRBJ2-1 | TRBV6-4 | NA | CASSRLAASYNEQFF | TGTGCCAGCAGTCGTCTAGCGGCCTCTTACAATGAGCAGTTCTTC
TRBD2 | TRBJ2-4 | TRBV5-1 | NA | CASTGGPQNIQYF | TGCGCCAGCACGGGGGGGCCCCAAAACATTCAGTACTTC
TRBD1 | TRBJ2-3 | TRBV29-1 | NA | CSANGDSRTDTQYF | TGCAGCGCAAACGGGGACAGCCGCACAGATACGCAGTATTTT
TRBD2 | TRBJ2-7 | TRBV4-2 | NA | CASSQDHSGVSYEQYF | TGTGCCAGCAGCCAAGATCATAGCGGGGTCTCCTACGAGCAGTACTTC
TRBD1 | TRBJ2-3 | TRBV5-8 | NA | CASSFPGQGTDTQYF | TGTGCCAGCAGCTTTCCGGGACAGGGGACAGATACGCAGTATTTT
NA | TRBJ1-1 | TRBV10-3 | NA | CAINGNPETEAFF | TGTGCCATCAACGGTAACCCGGAGACTGAAGCTTTCTTT
TRBD1 | TRBJ1-5 | TRBV11-2 | NA | CASSLVLMDRCNQPQHF | TGTGCCAGCAGCTTAGTTCTTATGGACAGGTGCAATCAGCCCCAGCATTTT
TRBD2 | TRBJ2-1 | TRBV28 | NA | CASTRAAGKQFF | TGTGCCAGCACCCGAGCAGCGGGGAAGCAGTTCTTC
TRBD1 | TRBJ2-1 | TRBV7-4 | NA | CASSMDRGPSYNEQFF | TGTGCCAGCAGCATGGACAGGGGCCCGTCCTACAATGAGCAGTTCTTC
NA | TRBJ1-5 | TRBV7-2 | NA | CASSPTVEGVQHF | TGTGCCAGCAGCCCAACAGTGGAGGGTGTTCAGCATTTT
TRBD1 | TRBJ1-2 | TRBV5-1 | NA | CASSAGSPGQGGRVYGYTF | TGCGCCAGCAGCGCCGGATCCCCGGGACAGGGGGGTCGTGTCTATGGCTACACCTTC
TRBD2 | TRBJ2-1 | TRBV9 | NA | CASSVGLADYNEQFF | TGTGCCAGCAGCGTAGGTCTAGCGGATTACAATGAGCAGTTCTTC
TRBD1 | TRBJ2-5 | TRBV5-1 | once | CASSSTGRETQYF | TGCGCCAGCAGCTCGACAGGGAGAGAGACCCAGTACTTC
TRBD2 | TRBJ2-3 | TRBV30 | NA | CAWSSGRSTDTQYF | TGTGCCTGGAGCAGCGGGAGGAGCACAGATACGCAGTATTTT
NA | TRBJ1-1 | TRBV6-2/TRBV6-3 | NA | CASSGHSMNTEAFF | TGTGCCAGCAGTGGACATAGCATGAACACTGAAGCTTTCTTT
TRBD1 | TRBJ2-7 | TRBV9 | few | CASSDRPDRPSYEQYF | TGTGCCAGCAGCGATCGCCCGGACAGGCCTTCCTACGAGCAGTACTTC
TRBD2 | TRBJ2-1 | TRBV11-3 | NA | CASSPGGTYNEQFF | TGTGCCAGCAGCCCCGGGGGGACCTACAATGAGCAGTTCTTC
NA | TRBJ1-2 | TRBV7-9 | NA | CASSPLLGYGYTF | TGTGCCAGCAGCCCACTCCTCGGCTATGGCTACACCTTC